The 14 T cell receptor beta chains given below trace back to one sample, sequenced in a study of CD8 T cells in Susac syndrome. An input of about 0.45 to 1 ug of RNA was subjected to reverse transcription using random hexamers. Using its own MiXCR run on the immunoSEQ multiplex PCR reads, TCRdb lists one record per CDR3 protein. The sample carries hundreds of thousands of distinct CDR3 sequences, 90% to 95% recorded once. The sequenced sample consisted of CD4+ T cells from PBMCs. The receptors derive from a human donor with multiple sclerosis.

V usage is TRBV7-3 and J usage is TRBJ2-1, with no clear D. CDR1 and CDR2 (germline): SGHTA, FQGTGA. The CDR3 is 14 amino acids. Trimming pared 5 bases from V and 8 bases from J, leaving 16 bases between. CDR3 nucleotide sequence: TGTGCCAGCAGCCCAAGTCACCAGCACGATGAGCAGTTCTTC. It encodes CASSPSHQHDEQFF.

The chain is built from TRBV10-3 and TRBJ1-6; D perhaps matches TRBD1 (5 bases). V was pared by 2 bases and J by 6 bases, with 8 bases between. The CDR3 extends over 14 amino acids. Looked up from germline, CDR1 is ENHRY and CDR2 is SYGVKD. As DNA, the CDR3 is TGTGCCATCAGTGAGGACAGCTTTAATTCACCCCTCCACTTT. Amino acids: CAISEDSFNSPLHF.

The chain joins TRBV4-1 to TRBJ2-7; 10 bases align to TRBD2. V lost 4 bases and J lost 1; bases outside the gene matches: 4. This CDR3 contains 15 residues. Germline loops: CDR1 MGHRA, CDR2 YSYEKL. In DNA, the CDR3 is TGCGCCAGCAGCCGATCTAGCGGGGGTTCCTACGAGCAGTACTTC. It is translated as CASSRSSGGSYEQYF.

V gene TRBV29-1 combines with J gene TRBJ2-1; weak D call: TRBD2 (6 bases). The CDR3 sequence is 13 residues long. Trimming took off 6 bases at V and 4 bases at J, with 13 bases between the two ends. Germline CDR1 reads SQVTM; CDR2 reads ANQGSEA. DNA of the CDR3: TGCAGCGTGGGGAGGAGGGCGTACAATGAGCAGTTCTTC. Translated: CSVGRRAYNEQFF.

Points on this clonotype: This likely comes from a read error, as the CDR3 has no conserved phenylalanine or tryptophan at its end. The V gene is TRBV29-1, the J gene TRBJ1-1, with 8 positions matching TRBD1. The CDR3 consists of 12 residues. The ends lost 2 bases at V and 5 bases at J; junction bases unmatched: 1. Germline CDR1 and CDR2: SQVTM and ANQGSEA. The CDR3 loop reads CSVERTGTEAFL. The CDR3 region has the DNA TGCAGCGTTGAAAGGACAGGGACTGAAGCTTTCCTT.

The chain employs TRBV4-1 and TRBJ2-3; no clear D. Germline V gives CDR1 MGHRA, CDR2 YSYEKL. The CDR3 spans 15 residues. V lost 1 base and J lost 2, with 10 bases in between. In nucleotides, the CDR3 is TGCGCCAGCAGCCAAGTGGTAACAGCCACAGATACGCAGTATTTT. Its translation: CASSQVVTATDTQYF.

The V call is TRBV28, the J call TRBJ1-6; D is perhaps TRBD1 (5 bases). With 2 bases removed from V and 9 bases from J, the gap between germline ends came to 11 bases. The CDR3 totals 14 residues. CDR1 and CDR2 (germline): MDHEN, SYDVKM. CDR3 in amino acids: CASSLAQGGSPLHF. CDR3 bases: TGTGCCAGCAGTTTAGCGCAGGGTGGTTCACCCCTCCACTTT.

This sequence joins TRBV30 and TRBJ2-5; D remains ambiguous. The V end lost 0 bases, the J end lost 7 bases, and 15 bases lay between the germline ends. The CDR3 has 14 amino acids. CDR1 and CDR2 (germline): GTSNPN, SVGIG (reference sequence). CDR3 region: CAWSVQWDTGTQYF. The DNA for the CDR3 is TGTGCCTGGAGTGTTCAGTGGGATACGGGGACCCAGTACTTC.

The V call is TRBV5-5, the J call TRBJ2-1, with D maybe TRBD2 (6 bases). Trimming took 2 bases from V and 0 from J, leaving 9 bases between them. The germline gives CDR1 SGHKS, CDR2 YYEKEE (reference sequence). The CDR3 spans 15 residues. CDR3 region: CASSFTEGSYNEQFF. The DNA of the CDR3 is TGTGCCAGCAGCTTCACGGAGGGCTCCTACAATGAGCAGTTCTTC.

This sequence joins TRBV15 and TRBJ2-2; D might be TRBD1 (5 bases). The CDR3 covers 14 residues. Trimming left V 7 bases short and J 2 bases short, with 11 bases between. Per germline, CDR1 LNHNV and CDR2 YYDKDF (reference sequence). CDR3 amino acids: CATTRTINTGELFF. CDR3 bases: TGTGCCACCACAAGGACAATAAACACCGGGGAGCTGTTTTTT.

The chain has TRBV9 and TRBJ2-3; the D is unclear. The germline CDR1 and CDR2 sequences are SGDLS and YYNGEE. V gave up 3 bases and J gave up 4 bases, with 15 bases separating them. This CDR3 is built from 15 residues. The CDR3 DNA sequence: TGTGCCAGCAGCGCGGAATTAGTGGTGGCAGATACGCAGTATTTT. Its protein product is CASSAELVVADTQYF.

This clonotype was observed a single time. The CDR3 sequence is CASSYPSSGGDAYEQYV. CDR3 nucleotide sequence: TGTGCCAGCAGTTACCCGTCCTCAGGGGGCGACGCCTACGAGCAGTACGTC. The chain employs TRBV6-8 and TRBJ2-7, with 8 bases matching TRBD1. The germline V gene encodes CDR1 MNHGY and CDR2 SAAAGT. With 2 bases clipped from V and 2 bases from J, the junction kept 11 bases outside the gene matches. The CDR3 consists of 17 residues.

This clonotype has just one count. The chain has TRBV28 and TRBJ2-7, with TRBD1 matching 8 bases. The CDR3 extends over 15 amino acids. CDR1 is MDHEN, CDR2 SYDVKM, per germline. The J segment lost 4 bases and the V segment lost 4 bases, leaving 9 bases of the junction unmatched. The CDR3 DNA sequence: TGTGCCAGCAGTTCCCTAGCAGGGGGCCCGTACGAGCAGTACTTC. Its protein product is CASSSLAGGPYEQYF.

The chain is built from TRBV19 and TRBJ2-3; 8 nucleotides match TRBD1. V lost 5 bases, J lost 2 bases, and 6 bases stayed unmatched. CDR1 and CDR2 from the germline V gene are LNHDA and SQIVND (reference sequence). This CDR3 has 15 amino acids. CDR3 region: CASSPWTGLTDTQYF. The CDR3 DNA reads TGTGCCAGTAGTCCCTGGACAGGGCTCACAGATACGCAGTATTTT.